The clone carrying this T cell receptor beta chain was observed at least ten times. It was from 2 million PBMCs stored at -80 C that the unsorted libraries were obtained. 5'RACE with 10-nucleotide random UMIs generated the cDNA. Every sequencing run produced over 180 million TCR-beta sequences that came from 15-18 subjects. MiXCR was run by TCRdb on the 5' RACE reads, yielding one entry per CDR3 protein. The repertoire consists of about 74,000 distinct CDR3 sequences, with roughly 5% occurring once and the leading ten covering approximately 7%. The V end lost 5 bases, the J end lost 3 bases, and 12 bases lay between the germline ends. Germline lookup yields CDR1 KGHDR and CDR2 SFDVKD. The CDR3 contains 15 residues. This sample stems from a study of neurological immune-mediated disorders.

Source material: PBMCs. The clonotype comes from a man aged 18 to 30 with multiple sclerosis. The chain combines TRBV24-1 with TRBJ2-2, with a possible D match to TRBD1 (6 bases). The CDR3 DNA sequence: TGTGCCACCAGTGTAAGGGGGACGGACACCGGGGAGCTGTTTTTT. Protein sequence: CATSVRGTDTGELFF.